The 7 T cell receptor beta chains listed next were all sequenced from one sample in a study of kidney transplant recipient with SARS-CoV-2 infection. TCRdb analysed the reads with MiXCR anew, one entry per CDR3 protein. In the table there are 200,000 to 300,000 distinct CDR3 sequences, around 28% of which are singletons. The source material was a blood sample, sampled at baseline and on roughly day 110 from a kidney transplant recipient. The origin of the receptors is a male patient in his thirties who had COVID-19 and was a kidney transplant recipient. Some T cells may have come from the graft donor.

The CDR3 sequence is CASSGGGRFPGLAGGRSYNEQFF. For the CDR3, the DNA is TGTGCCAGCAGCGGGGGGGGCCGATTTCCTGGACTAGCGGGAGGTCGTTCCTACAATGAGCAGTTCTTC. The chain recombines TRBV5-6 with TRBJ2-1, with 14 bases aligning to TRBD2. Losses at the gene ends were 4 bases for V and 1 base for J; bases not matched to a gene: 22. The CDR3 totals 23 residues. Germline loops: CDR1 SGHDT, CDR2 YYEEEE. The full variable domain, with the rest looked up from reference TRBV5-6 and TRBJ2-1, is DAGVTQSPTHLIKTRGQQVTLRCSPKSGHDTVSWYQQALGQGPQFIFQYYEEEERQRGNFPDRFSGHQFPNYSSELNVNALLLGDSALYLCASSGGGRFPGLAGGRSYNEQFFGPGTRLTVL.

This clonotype was counted at least ten times. This chain connects TRBV9 to TRBJ1-2, with a weak D call TRBD1 (5 bases). Germline loops: CDR1 SGDLS, CDR2 YYNGEE. The CDR3 runs to 15 residues. Trimming took 4 bases from V and 3 from J, leaving 16 bases between them. The CDR3 is CASSPQGRAHYGYTF. DNA for the CDR3: TGTGCCAGCAGCCCCCAGGGCAGGGCGCACTATGGCTACACCTTC.

This clonotype occurred many times. The chain is built from TRBV30 and TRBJ1-2; a weak D match, TRBD1 (6 bases). Germline V gene data show CDR1 as GTSNPN and CDR2 as SVGIG (reference sequence). Trimming shortened V by 4 bases and J by 4 bases, and 22 bases separated the two germline ends. The CDR3 loop spans 16 amino acids. DNA of the CDR3: TGTGCCTGGATATGGGGGCGTTATAGAAAGACCTATGGCTACACCTTC. This codes for CAWIWGRYRKTYGYTF. Looking up the rest from reference TRBV30 and TRBJ1-2 gives the full variable domain: SQTIHQWPATLVQPVGSPLSLECTVEGTSNPNLYWYRQAAGRGLQLLFYSVGIGQISSEVPQNLSASRPQDRQFILSSKKLLLSDSGFYLCAWIWGRYRKTYGYTFGSGTRLTVV.

Note on this clonotype: Given a much more abundant clone one base away, this may be a read error. V is TRBV4-3 and J is TRBJ2-2, with D tentatively TRBD1 or TRBD2 (5 bases each). CDR1 and CDR2 from the germline V gene are LGHNA and YSLEER. The CDR3 runs to 16 residues. CDR3 sequence (DNA): TGCGCCAGCAGCCAAGTTACAGGCGCGAACACCGGGGAGCCGTTTTTT. Protein sequence: CASSQVTGANTGEPFF.

This clonotype showed up many times. The chain joins TRBV29-1 to TRBJ2-7; 7 positions match TRBD1. Germline assignment: CDR1 SQVTM and CDR2 ANQGSEA. With V trimmed by 5 bases and J by 3 bases, 10 bases remained unmatched. The CDR3 consists of 14 residues. CDR3 DNA: TGCAGCGTTCTATTAGGGGACAGCATCTACGAGCAGTACTTC. Protein: CSVLLGDSIYEQYF.

This clonotype was found many times. Here the CDR3 DNA reads TGTGCCAGCAGTGAAACAGGGTACCCTAGCACAGATACGCAGTATTTT. Encoded protein: CASSETGYPSTDTQYF. This chain joins TRBV28 and TRBJ2-3; TRBD1 is a possible D gene (6 bases). The CDR3 is 16 residues long. Germline V gene lookup returns CDR1 MDHEN and CDR2 SYDVKM. Trimming stripped 5 bases from V and 0 bases from J, with 15 bases between. Variable domain in full (rest from reference TRBV28 and TRBJ2-3): DVKVTQSSRYLVKRTGEKVFLECVQDMDHENMFWYRQDPGLGLRLIYFSYDVKMKEKGDIPEGYSVSREKKERFSLILESASTNQTSMYLCASSETGYPSTDTQYFGPGTRLTVL.

To note about this clonotype: The junction and the germline gene differ at one end; a read error may be behind it. The DNA of the CDR3 is TGTGCCGGCAGCGTGCTTTTCACCCTTCGAAAGACCTATGGCTACACCTTC. This encodes CAGSVLFTLRKTYGYTF. The chain uses TRBV3-1 and TRBJ1-2; D gene uncertain. CDR1 is LGHDT, CDR2 YNNKEL, per germline (reference sequence). This CDR3 comprises 17 residues.